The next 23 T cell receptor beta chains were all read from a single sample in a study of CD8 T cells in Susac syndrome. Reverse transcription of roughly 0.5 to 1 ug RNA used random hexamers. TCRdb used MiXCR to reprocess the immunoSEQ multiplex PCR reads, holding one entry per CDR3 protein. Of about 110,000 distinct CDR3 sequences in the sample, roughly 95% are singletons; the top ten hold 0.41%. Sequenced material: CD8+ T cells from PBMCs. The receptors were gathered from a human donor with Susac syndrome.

CDR3 residues: CASSPTGTSGGAGELFF. For the CDR3, the DNA is TGTGCCAGCAGCCCCACCGGGACTAGCGGGGGGGCCGGGGAGCTGTTTTTT. The V gene is TRBV5-6, the J gene TRBJ2-2; 16 bases map to TRBD2. Unmatched junction bases numbered 6, after V lost 4 bases and J lost 6 bases. CDR1 and CDR2 (germline): SGHDT, YYEEEE. CDR3 length equals 17 residues.

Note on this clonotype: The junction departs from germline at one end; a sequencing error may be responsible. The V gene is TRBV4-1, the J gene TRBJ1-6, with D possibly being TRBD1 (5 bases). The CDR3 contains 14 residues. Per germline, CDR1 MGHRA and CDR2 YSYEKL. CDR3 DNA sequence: TGCGCCAGCAGACAAGCCAGTGGGGGATCACCCCTCCACTTT. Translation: CASRQASGGSPLHF.

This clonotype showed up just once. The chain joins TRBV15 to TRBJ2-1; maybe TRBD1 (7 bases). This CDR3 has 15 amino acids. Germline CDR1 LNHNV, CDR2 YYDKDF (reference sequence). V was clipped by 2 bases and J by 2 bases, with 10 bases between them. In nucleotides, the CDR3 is TGTGCCACCAGCAGATCCAGGGGGGCCTACAATGAGCAGTTCTTC. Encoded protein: CATSRSRGAYNEQFF.

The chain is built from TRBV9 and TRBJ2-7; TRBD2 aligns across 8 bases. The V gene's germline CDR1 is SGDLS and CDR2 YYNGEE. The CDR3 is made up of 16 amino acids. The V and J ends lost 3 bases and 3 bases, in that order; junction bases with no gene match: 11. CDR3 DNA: TGTGCCAGCAGCGCGGGGGTTTCCCGGGGGGGCTACGAGCAGTACTTC. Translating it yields CASSAGVSRGGYEQYF.

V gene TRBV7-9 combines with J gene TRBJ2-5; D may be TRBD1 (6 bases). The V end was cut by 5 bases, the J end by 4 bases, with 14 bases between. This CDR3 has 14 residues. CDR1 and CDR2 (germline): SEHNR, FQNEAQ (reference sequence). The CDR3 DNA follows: TGTGCCAGCAGCCCCCCCCAGGGGCCAGAGACCCAGTACTTC. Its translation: CASSPPQGPETQYF. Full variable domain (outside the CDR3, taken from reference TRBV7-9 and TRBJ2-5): DTGVSQNPRHKITKRGQNVTFRCDPISEHNRLYWYRQTLGQGPEFLTYFQNEAQLEKSRLLSDRFSAERPKGSFSTLEIQRTEQGDSAMYLCASSPPQGPETQYFGPGTRLLVL.

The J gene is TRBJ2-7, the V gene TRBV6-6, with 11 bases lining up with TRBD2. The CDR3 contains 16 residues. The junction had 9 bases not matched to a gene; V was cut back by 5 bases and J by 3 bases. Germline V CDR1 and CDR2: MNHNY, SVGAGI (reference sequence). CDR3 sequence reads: CASSATSGGRSYEQYF. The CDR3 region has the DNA TGTGCCAGCAGTGCAACTAGCGGGGGTAGAAGCTACGAGCAGTACTTC.

CDR3 coding DNA: TGTGCCAGCACCATCGGAAACCTCAATGAGCAGTTCTTC. Protein product: CASTIGNLNEQFF. The rearrangement joins TRBV12-3 or TRBV12-4 to TRBJ2-1; no clear D. Trimming removed 7 bases at V and 6 bases at J, with 13 bases between. This CDR3 is built from 13 residues.

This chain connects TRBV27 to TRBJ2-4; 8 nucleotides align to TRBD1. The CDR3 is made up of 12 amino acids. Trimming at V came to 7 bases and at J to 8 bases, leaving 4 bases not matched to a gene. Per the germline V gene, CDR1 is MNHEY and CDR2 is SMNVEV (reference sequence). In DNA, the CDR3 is TGTGCCAGCAAGACAGGGGTAGACATTCAGTACTTC. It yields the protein CASKTGVDIQYF.

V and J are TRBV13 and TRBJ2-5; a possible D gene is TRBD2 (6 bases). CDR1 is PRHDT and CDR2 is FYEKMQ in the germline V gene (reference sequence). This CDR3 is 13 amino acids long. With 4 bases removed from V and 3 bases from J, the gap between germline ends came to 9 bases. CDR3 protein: CASSSSGEETQYF. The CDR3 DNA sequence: TGTGCCAGCAGCTCCTCGGGGGAAGAGACCCAGTACTTC.

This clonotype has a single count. In DNA, the CDR3 is TGCAGCGTTGACAAACAGGGGTCCAACTATGGCTACACCTTC. Its translation is CSVDKQGSNYGYTF. This chain connects TRBV29-1 to TRBJ1-2; 7 positions match TRBD1. This CDR3 contains 14 residues. The V gene's germline CDR1 is SQVTM and CDR2 ANQGSEA. V trimming: 3 bases; J trimming: 2 bases; junction bases outside the gene matches: 6.

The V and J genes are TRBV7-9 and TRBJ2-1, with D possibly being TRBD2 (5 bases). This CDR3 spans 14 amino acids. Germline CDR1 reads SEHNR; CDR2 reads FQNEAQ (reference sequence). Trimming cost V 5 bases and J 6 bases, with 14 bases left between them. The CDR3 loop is CASSLSGLFNEQFF. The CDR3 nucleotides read TGTGCCAGCAGCCTCTCCGGACTGTTCAATGAGCAGTTCTTC.

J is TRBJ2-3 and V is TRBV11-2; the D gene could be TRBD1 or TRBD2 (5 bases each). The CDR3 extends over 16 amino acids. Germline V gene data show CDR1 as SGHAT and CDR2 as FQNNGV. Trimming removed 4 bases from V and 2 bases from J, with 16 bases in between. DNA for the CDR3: TGTGCCAGCAGCTCGATGACTCTGGGGACCACAGATACGCAGTATTTT. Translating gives CASSSMTLGTTDTQYF.

CDR3 coding DNA: TGTGCCAGCCGCTCCCGGGGGGGTGCCTACAATGAGCAGTTCTTC. Translation gives CASRSRGGAYNEQFF. The chain links TRBV11-2 to TRBJ2-1; 8 bases agree with TRBD2. Germline V gene sequence: CDR1 SGHAT, CDR2 FQNNGV. This CDR3 has 15 residues. The ends lost 8 bases at V and 2 bases at J; junction bases unmatched: 8.

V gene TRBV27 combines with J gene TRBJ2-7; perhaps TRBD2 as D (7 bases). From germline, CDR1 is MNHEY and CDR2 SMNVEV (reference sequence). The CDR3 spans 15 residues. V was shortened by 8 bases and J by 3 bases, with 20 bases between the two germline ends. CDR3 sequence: CASFHWGGADYEQYF. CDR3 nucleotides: TGTGCCAGCTTCCACTGGGGGGGGGCGGACTACGAGCAGTACTTC.

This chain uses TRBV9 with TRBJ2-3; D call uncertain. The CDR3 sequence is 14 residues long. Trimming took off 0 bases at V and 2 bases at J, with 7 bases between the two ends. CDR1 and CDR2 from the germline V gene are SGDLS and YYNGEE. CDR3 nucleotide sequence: TGTGCCAGCAGCGTAGGACCCTTCACAGATACGCAGTATTTT. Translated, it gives CASSVGPFTDTQYF.

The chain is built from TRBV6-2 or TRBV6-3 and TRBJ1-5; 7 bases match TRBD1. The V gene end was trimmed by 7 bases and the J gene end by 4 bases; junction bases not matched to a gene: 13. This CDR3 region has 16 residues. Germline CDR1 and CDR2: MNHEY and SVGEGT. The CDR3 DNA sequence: TGTGCCAGCAATTTCGCCCAAGGGGGCACTAATCAGCCCCAGCATTTT. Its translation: CASNFAQGGTNQPQHF.

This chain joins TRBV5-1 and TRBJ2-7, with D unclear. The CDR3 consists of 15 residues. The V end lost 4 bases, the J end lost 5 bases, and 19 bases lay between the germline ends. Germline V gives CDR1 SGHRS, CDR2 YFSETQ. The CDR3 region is CASSPAGPDRNEQYF. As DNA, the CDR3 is TGCGCCAGCAGCCCGGCCGGCCCCGATAGGAACGAGCAGTACTTC.

CDR3 loop: CASSIAAGGANEQFF. CDR3 DNA sequence: TGTGCCAGTAGTATAGCAGCGGGGGGAGCCAATGAGCAGTTCTTC. V usage is TRBV19 and J usage is TRBJ2-1; TRBD2 aligns across 9 bases. V lost 1 base to trimming and J lost 6 bases; unmatched junction nucleotides: 4. Germline-derived CDR1 and CDR2 are LNHDA and SQIVND (reference sequence). The CDR3 covers 15 residues.

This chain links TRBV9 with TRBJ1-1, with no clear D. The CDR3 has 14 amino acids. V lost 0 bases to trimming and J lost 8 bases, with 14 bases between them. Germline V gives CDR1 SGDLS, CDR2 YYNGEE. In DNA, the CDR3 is TGTGCCAGCAGCGTAGGGTGGGAAACAAGGGAAGCTTTCTTT. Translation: CASSVGWETREAFF.

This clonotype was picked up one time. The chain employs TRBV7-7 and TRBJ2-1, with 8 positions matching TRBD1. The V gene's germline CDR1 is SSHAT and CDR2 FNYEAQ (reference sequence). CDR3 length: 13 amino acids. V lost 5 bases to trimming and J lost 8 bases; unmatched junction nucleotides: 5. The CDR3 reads CASSLRQGYEQFF. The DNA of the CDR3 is TGTGCCAGCAGCCTCCGACAGGGGTATGAGCAGTTCTTC.

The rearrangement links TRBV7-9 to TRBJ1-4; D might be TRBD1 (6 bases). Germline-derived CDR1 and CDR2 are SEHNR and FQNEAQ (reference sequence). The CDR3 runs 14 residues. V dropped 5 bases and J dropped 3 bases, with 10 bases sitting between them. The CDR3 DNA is TGTGCCAGCAGCCGAACAGGGTCTAATGAAAAACTGTTTTTT. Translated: CASSRTGSNEKLFF.

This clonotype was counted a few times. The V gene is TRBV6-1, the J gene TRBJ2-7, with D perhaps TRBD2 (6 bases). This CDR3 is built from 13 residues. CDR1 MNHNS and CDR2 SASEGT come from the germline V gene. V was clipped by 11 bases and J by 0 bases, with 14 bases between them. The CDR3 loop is CAGGAGTSYEQYF. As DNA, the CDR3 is TGTGCCGGTGGTGCGGGGACCTCCTACGAGCAGTACTTC.

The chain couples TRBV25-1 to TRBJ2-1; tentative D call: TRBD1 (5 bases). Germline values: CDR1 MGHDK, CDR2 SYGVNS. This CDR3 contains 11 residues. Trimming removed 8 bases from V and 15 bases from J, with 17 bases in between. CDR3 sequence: CASSKGHLPFF. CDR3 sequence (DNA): TGTGCCAGCTCAAAGGGGCATCTCCCGTTCTTC.